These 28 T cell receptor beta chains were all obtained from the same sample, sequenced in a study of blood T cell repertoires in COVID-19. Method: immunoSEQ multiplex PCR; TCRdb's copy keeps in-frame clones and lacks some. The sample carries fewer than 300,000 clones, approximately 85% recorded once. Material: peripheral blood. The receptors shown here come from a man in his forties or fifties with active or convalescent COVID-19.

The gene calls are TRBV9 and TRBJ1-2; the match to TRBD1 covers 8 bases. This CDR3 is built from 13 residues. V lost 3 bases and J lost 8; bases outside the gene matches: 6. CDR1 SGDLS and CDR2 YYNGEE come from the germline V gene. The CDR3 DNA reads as TGTGCCAGCAGCGCGCAGGGGGCGCGAGGCTACACCTTC. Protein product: CASSAQGARGYTF.

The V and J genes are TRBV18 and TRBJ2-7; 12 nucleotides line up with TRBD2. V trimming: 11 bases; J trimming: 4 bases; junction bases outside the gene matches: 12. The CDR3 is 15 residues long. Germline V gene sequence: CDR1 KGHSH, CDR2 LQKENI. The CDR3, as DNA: TGTGCCTGCAGCCGGGGGACTAGCGGGCCTTACGAGCAGTACTTC. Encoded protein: CACSRGTSGPYEQYF.

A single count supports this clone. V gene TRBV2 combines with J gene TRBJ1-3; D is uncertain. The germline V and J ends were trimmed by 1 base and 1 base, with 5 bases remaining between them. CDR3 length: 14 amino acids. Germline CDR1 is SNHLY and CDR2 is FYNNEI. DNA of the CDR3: TGTGCCAGCAGTGAAGTTTCTTCTGGAAACACCATATATTTT. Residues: CASSEVSSGNTIYF.

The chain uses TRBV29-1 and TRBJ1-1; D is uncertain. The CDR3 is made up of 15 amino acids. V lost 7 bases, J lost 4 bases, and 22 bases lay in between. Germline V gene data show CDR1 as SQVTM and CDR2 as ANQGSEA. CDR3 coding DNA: TGCAGCGCGATCTACAGAGGGAGCAGAGGCACTGAAGCTTTCTTT. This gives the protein CSAIYRGSRGTEAFF.

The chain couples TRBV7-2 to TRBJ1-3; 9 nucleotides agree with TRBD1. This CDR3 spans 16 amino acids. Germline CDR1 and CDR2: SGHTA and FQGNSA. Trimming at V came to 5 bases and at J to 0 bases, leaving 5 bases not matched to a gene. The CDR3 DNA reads TGTGCCAGCAGCCCGACAGGGGGGTACTCTGGAAACACCATATATTTT. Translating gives CASSPTGGYSGNTIYF.

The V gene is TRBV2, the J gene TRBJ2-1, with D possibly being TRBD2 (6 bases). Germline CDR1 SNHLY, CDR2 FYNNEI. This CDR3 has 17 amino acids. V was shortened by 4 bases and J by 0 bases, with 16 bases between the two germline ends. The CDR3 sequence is CASSADTSFSSYNEQFF. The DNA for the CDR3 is TGTGCCAGCAGTGCCGATACTAGCTTCAGCTCCTACAATGAGCAGTTCTTC. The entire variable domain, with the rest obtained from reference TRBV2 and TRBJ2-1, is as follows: EPEVTQTPSHQVTQMGQEVILRCVPISNHLYFYWYRQILGQKVEFLVSFYNNEISEKSEIFDDQFSVERPDGSNFTLKIRSTKLEDSAMYFCASSADTSFSSYNEQFFGPGTRLTVL.

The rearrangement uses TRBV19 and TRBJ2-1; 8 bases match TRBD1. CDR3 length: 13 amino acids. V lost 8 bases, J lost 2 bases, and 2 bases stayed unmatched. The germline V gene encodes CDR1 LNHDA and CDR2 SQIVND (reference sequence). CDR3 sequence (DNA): TGTGCCAGTGGACAGGGAGCCTACAATGAGCAGTTCTTC. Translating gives CASGQGAYNEQFF.

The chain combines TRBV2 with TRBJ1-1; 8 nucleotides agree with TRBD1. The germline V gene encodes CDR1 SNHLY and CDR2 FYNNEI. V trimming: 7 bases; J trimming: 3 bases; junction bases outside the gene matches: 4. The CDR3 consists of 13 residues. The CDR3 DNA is TGTGCCAGCAACGGACAGGGATACACTGAAGCTTTCTTT. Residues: CASNGQGYTEAFF.

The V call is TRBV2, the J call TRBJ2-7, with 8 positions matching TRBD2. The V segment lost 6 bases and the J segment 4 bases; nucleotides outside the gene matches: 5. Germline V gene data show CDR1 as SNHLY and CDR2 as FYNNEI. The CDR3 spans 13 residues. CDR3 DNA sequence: TGTGCCAGCAGCGCCGGCGGGAGGTACGAGCAGTACTTC. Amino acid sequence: CASSAGGRYEQYF.

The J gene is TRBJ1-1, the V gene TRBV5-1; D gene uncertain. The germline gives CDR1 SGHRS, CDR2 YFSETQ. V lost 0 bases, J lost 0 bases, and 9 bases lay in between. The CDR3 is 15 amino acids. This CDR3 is CASSLVGSMNTEAFF. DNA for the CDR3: TGCGCCAGCAGCTTGGTCGGGAGCATGAACACTGAAGCTTTCTTT.

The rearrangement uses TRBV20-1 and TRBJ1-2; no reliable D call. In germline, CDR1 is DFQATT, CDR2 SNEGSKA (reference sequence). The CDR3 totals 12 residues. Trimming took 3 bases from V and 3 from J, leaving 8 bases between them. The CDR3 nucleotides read TGCAGTGCTAGTGTCTCCGACTATGGCTACACCTTC. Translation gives CSASVSDYGYTF.

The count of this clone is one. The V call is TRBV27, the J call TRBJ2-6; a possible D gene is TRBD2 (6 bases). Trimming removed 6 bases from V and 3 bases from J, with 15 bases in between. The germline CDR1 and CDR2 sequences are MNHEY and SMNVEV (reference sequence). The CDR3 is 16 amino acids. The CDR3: CASSPFPRGGANVLTF. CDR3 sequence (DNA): TGTGCCAGCAGCCCCTTCCCGCGGGGTGGGGCCAACGTCCTGACTTTC.

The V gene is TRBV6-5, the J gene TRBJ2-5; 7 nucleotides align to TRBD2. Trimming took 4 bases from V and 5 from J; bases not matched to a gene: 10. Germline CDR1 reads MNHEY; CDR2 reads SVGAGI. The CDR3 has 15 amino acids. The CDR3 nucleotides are TGTGCCAGCAGTTCGGGCCTCCCGCGGGGGGAGACCCAGTACTTC. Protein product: CASSSGLPRGETQYF.

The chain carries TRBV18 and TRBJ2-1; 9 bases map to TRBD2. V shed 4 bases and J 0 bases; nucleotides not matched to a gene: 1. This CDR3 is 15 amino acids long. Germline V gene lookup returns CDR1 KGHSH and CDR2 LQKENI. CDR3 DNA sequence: TGTGCCAGCTCACGTAGCGGGAGCTCCTACAATGAGCAGTTCTTC. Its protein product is CASSRSGSSYNEQFF.

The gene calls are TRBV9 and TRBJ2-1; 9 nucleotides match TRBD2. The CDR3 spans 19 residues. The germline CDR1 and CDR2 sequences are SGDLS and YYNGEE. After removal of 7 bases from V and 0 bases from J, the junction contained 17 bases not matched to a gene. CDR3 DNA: TGTGCCAGCGGAGGTAGCGGGGGAGGGGGCCAGGGCTCCTACAATGAGCAGTTCTTC. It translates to CASGGSGGGGQGSYNEQFF.

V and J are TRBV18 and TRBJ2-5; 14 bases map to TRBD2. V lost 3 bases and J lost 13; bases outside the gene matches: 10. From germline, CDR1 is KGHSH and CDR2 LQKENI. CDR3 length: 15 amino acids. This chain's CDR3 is CASSPAGTSGRDPYF. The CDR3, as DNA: TGTGCCAGCTCACCCGCCGGGACTAGCGGGAGAGATCCGTACTTC.

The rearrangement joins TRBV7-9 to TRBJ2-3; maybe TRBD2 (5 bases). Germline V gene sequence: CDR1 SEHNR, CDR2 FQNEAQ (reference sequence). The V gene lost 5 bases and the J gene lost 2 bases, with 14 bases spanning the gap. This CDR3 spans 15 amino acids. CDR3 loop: CASSPQDWYTDTQYF. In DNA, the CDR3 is TGTGCCAGCAGCCCGCAGGACTGGTACACAGATACGCAGTATTTT.

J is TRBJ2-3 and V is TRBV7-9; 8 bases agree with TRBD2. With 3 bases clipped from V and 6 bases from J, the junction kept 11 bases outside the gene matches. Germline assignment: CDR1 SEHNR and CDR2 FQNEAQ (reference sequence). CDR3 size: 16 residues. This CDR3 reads CASSFSHPREEDTQYF. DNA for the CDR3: TGTGCCAGCAGCTTTTCCCACCCGCGGGAGGAGGATACGCAGTATTTT.

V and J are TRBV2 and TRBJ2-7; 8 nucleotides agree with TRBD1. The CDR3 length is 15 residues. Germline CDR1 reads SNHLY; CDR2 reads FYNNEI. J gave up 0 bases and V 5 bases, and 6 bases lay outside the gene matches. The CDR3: CASSPRQGPSYEQYF. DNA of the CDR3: TGTGCCAGCAGTCCCCGACAGGGGCCCTCCTACGAGCAGTACTTC.

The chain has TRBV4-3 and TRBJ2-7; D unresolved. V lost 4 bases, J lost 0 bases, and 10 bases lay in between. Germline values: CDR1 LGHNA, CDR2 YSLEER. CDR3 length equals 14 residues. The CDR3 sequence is CASSPGRGSYEQYF. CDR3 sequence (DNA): TGCGCCAGCAGCCCCGGAAGAGGCTCCTACGAGCAGTACTTC.

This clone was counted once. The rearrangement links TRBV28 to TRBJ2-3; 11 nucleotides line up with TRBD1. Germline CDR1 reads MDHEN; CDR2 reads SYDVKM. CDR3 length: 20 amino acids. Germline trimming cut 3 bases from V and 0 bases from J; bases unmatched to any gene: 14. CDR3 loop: CASSFGQGAGRALSTDTQYF. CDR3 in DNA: TGTGCCAGCAGTTTCGGACAGGGGGCAGGAAGGGCACTCAGCACAGATACGCAGTATTTT.

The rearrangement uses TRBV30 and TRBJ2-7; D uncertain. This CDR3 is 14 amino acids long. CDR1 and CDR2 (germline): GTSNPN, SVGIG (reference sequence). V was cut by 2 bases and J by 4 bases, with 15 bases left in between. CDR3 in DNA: TGTGCCTGGAGTCGTTATCTCCCCCCTTACGAGCAGTACTTC. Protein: CAWSRYLPPYEQYF.

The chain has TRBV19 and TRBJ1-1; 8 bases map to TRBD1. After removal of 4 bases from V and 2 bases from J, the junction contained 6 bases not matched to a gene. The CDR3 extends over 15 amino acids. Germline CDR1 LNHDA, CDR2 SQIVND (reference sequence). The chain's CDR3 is CASSREDRGNTEAFF. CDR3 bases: TGTGCCAGTAGTAGGGAAGACAGGGGAAACACTGAAGCTTTCTTT. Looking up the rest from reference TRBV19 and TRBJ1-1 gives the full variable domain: DGGITQSPKYLFRKEGQNVTLSCEQNLNHDAMYWYRQDPGQGLRLIYYSQIVNDFQKGDIAEGYSVSREKKESFPLTVTSAQKNPTAFYLCASSREDRGNTEAFFGQGTRLTVV.

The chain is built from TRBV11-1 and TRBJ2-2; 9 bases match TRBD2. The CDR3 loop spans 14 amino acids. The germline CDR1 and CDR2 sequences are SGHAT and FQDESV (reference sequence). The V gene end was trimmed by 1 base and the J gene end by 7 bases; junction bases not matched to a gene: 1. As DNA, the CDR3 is TGTGCCAGCAGCTTAGGACTAGCGGACGGGGAGCTGTTTTTT. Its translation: CASSLGLADGELFF.

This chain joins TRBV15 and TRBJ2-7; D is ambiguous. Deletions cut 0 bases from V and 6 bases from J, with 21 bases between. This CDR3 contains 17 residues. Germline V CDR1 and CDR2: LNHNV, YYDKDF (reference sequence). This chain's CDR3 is CATSRDSSAVGLGEQYF. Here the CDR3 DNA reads TGTGCCACCAGCAGAGATTCTTCCGCGGTCGGCTTGGGCGAGCAGTACTTC.

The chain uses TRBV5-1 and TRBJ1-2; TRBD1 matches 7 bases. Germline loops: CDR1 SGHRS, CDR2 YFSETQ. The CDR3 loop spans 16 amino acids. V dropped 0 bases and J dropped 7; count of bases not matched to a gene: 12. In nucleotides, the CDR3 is TGCGCCAGCAGCTTGGCTCCCGGCCGGGACAGTTCTGGCTACACCTTC. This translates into CASSLAPGRDSSGYTF.

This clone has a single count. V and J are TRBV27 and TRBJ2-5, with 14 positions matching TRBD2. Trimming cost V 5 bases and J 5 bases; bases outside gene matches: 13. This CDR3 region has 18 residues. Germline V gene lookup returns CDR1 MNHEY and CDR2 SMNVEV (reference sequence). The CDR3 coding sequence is TGTGCCAGCAGTCCCGGGACTAGCGGGAGTCTACCCCAGGAGACCCAGTACTTC. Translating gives CASSPGTSGSLPQETQYF.

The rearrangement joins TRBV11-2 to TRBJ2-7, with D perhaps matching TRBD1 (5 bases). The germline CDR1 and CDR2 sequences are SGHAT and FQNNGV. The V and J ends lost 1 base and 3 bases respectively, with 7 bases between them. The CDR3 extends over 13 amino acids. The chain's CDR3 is CASSLGQNYEQYF. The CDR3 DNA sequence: TGTGCCAGCAGCTTAGGACAGAACTACGAGCAGTACTTC.